A selection of T cell receptor beta chains follows, all from one sample in a study of monozygotic twins with inflammatory bowel disease. TCRdb reprocessed the 5' RACE reads, with one entry per CDR3 protein and no DNA. The sample includes fewer than 550,000 distinct CDR3 sequences. Source material: blood. The receptors stem from a human donor with ulcerative colitis or Crohn's disease, or a healthy co-twin of an affected twin (not recorded which). Each CDR3 is given with its conserved first and last residue. The order of the fields is V gene, J gene, CDR3 protein.

V gene: TRBV6-1; J gene: TRBJ1-6; CDR3 protein: CASSEKGGGWGSPLHF
V gene: TRBV4-3; J gene: TRBJ1-2; CDR3 protein: CASSQDRNTGGRGGYTF
V gene: TRBV7-9; J gene: TRBJ1-3; CDR3 protein: CASSHTGAAGNTIYF
V gene: TRBV2; J gene: TRBJ1-5; CDR3 protein: CASSERSRGPPQPQHF
V gene: TRBV20-1; J gene: TRBJ2-5; CDR3 protein: CSALLALRHLQETQYF
V gene: TRBV29-1; J gene: TRBJ2-7; CDR3 protein: CSVETTVKPYEQYF
V gene: TRBV20-1; J gene: TRBJ2-5; CDR3 protein: CSALVASESWETQYF
V gene: TRBV18; J gene: TRBJ2-7; CDR3 protein: CASSPQAGDASYEQYF
V gene: TRBV5-1; J gene: TRBJ1-1; CDR3 protein: CASSLTGIMNTEAFF
V gene: TRBV30; J gene: TRBJ2-5; CDR3 protein: CAWSVIGGEETQYF
V gene: TRBV2; J gene: TRBJ1-5; CDR3 protein: CASTEARNQPQHF
V gene: TRBV20-1; J gene: TRBJ2-7; CDR3 protein: CSAKGTSGRGSYEQYF
V gene: TRBV6-1; J gene: TRBJ1-1; CDR3 protein: CASRRGTGAEAFF
V gene: TRBV7-2; J gene: TRBJ2-1; CDR3 protein: CASSSVGGLAVYNEQFF